The 23 T cell receptor beta chains in this list originate from one sample, sequenced in a study of cytomegalovirus exposure and HLA in healthy donors. Both 60 Vbeta primers and 13 Jbeta primers went into the PCR. TCRdb keeps only in-frame clones here, not all; method: immunoSEQ multiplex PCR. The sample carries approximately 100,000 clones, about 80% recorded once. Sequencing was performed on PBMCs. The receptor source for this set is a woman aged 40 to 55 in good health and CMV-seropositive.

The rearrangement uses TRBV7-9 and TRBJ2-7; D perhaps matches TRBD2 (5 bases). V shed 4 bases and J shed 7 bases, with 11 bases lying between them. The CDR3 spans 12 residues. Looked up from germline, CDR1 is SEHNR and CDR2 is FQNEAQ (reference sequence). The CDR3 sequence is CASSSLGGEQYF. As DNA, the CDR3 is TGTGCCAGCAGCTCCCTGGGCGGGGAGCAGTACTTC.

The CDR3 bases are TGCAGCGCAGGGGGATATGGCTACACCTTC. This codes for CSAGGYGYTF. The rearrangement links TRBV29-1 to TRBJ1-2; 7 bases are shared with TRBD1. This CDR3 spans 10 amino acids. Losses at the gene ends were 7 bases for V and 5 bases for J; bases not matched to a gene: 1. CDR1 SQVTM and CDR2 ANQGSEA come from the germline V gene.

The chain has TRBV5-1 and TRBJ2-2, with TRBD2 identical over 8 bases. Germline values: CDR1 SGHRS, CDR2 YFSETQ. The CDR3 contains 14 residues. With V trimmed by 2 bases and J by 7 bases, 4 bases remained unmatched. CDR3 sequence (DNA): TGCGCCAGCAGCTTTAGCGGGGAGAGCGGGGAGCTGTTTTTT. This gives the protein CASSFSGESGELFF.

This clone appeared a few times. The chain joins TRBV2 to TRBJ2-3; 7 nucleotides align to TRBD1. V lost 6 bases and J lost 5; bases outside the gene matches: 8. The CDR3 is made up of 14 amino acids. Germline CDR1 and CDR2: SNHLY and FYNNEI. The CDR3 here is CASRETGVGDTQYF. DNA of the CDR3: TGTGCCAGCAGGGAAACAGGGGTCGGAGATACGCAGTATTTT.

The rearrangement uses TRBV28 and TRBJ2-1; 8 positions match TRBD1. There are 15 residues in the CDR3. In germline, CDR1 is MDHEN, CDR2 SYDVKM. The junction had 6 bases not matched to a gene; V was cut back by 4 bases and J by 4 bases. In nucleotides, the CDR3 is TGTGCCAGCAGTTCCATGACAGGGGATTACAATGAGCAGTTCTTC. This codes for CASSSMTGDYNEQFF.

The gene calls are TRBV15 and TRBJ2-3, with TRBD1 matching 7 bases. Trimming at V came to 3 bases and at J to 9 bases, leaving 9 bases not matched to a gene. Germline loops: CDR1 LNHNV, CDR2 YYDKDF (reference sequence). This CDR3 has 14 amino acids. CDR3 in DNA: TGTGCCACCAGCAGGAGGACAGGACGCGAGACGCAGTATTTT. Translation: CATSRRTGRETQYF.

The chain carries TRBV6-1 and TRBJ2-1; 7 nucleotides agree with TRBD2. CDR3 size: 15 residues. Germline CDR1 reads MNHNS; CDR2 reads SASEGT. The V segment lost 6 bases and the J segment 0 bases; nucleotides outside the gene matches: 5. Here the CDR3 reads CASRRAGDSYNEQFF. The CDR3 DNA sequence: TGTGCCAGCAGAAGGGCGGGGGACTCCTACAATGAGCAGTTCTTC.

This clone occurred once. The J gene is TRBJ1-6, the V gene TRBV10-1; D not resolved. CDR1 and CDR2 from the germline V gene are WNHNN and SYGVQD (reference sequence). This CDR3 comprises 13 residues. V was shortened by 8 bases and J by 5 bases, with 10 bases between the two germline ends. DNA for the CDR3: TGCGCCAGCTCTTCCTTAGATAATTCACCCCTCCACTTT. Its translation is CASSSLDNSPLHF.

The chain is built from TRBV11-2 and TRBJ2-3, with TRBD2 matching 9 bases. J was trimmed by 4 bases and V by 2 bases; bases with no gene match: 7. The CDR3 has 16 amino acids. Germline V gene data show CDR1 as SGHAT and CDR2 as FQNNGV. The CDR3 DNA follows: TGTGCCAGCAGCTTACTAGCGGGGCCTTCCTCAGATACGCAGTATTTT. Translated: CASSLLAGPSSDTQYF. The variable domain in full, with the rest retrieved from reference TRBV11-2 and TRBJ2-3, is EAGVAQSPRYKIIEKRQSVAFWCNPISGHATLYWYQQILGQGPKLLIQFQNNGVVDDSQLPKDRFSAERLKGVDSTLKIQPAKLEDSAVYLCASSLLAGPSSDTQYFGPGTRLTVL.

Points on this clone: The same CDR3 arises from other DNA sequences in this sample as well. The gene calls are TRBV6-5 and TRBJ1-3; TRBD1 is a possible D gene (5 bases). From germline, CDR1 is MNHEY and CDR2 SVGAGI. The CDR3 consists of 14 residues. Trimming removed 4 bases at V and 3 bases at J, with 10 bases between. As DNA, the CDR3 is TGTGCCAGCAGTTCCGGGGGGTTTGGAAACACCATATATTTT. Translating gives CASSSGGFGNTIYF.

The chain carries TRBV7-6 and TRBJ2-3; D perhaps matches TRBD2 (7 bases). V was cut by 2 bases and J by 3 bases, with 15 bases left in between. Per germline, CDR1 SGHVS and CDR2 FNYEAQ. The CDR3 runs to 16 residues. CDR3 protein: CASSLRPRGLTDTQYF. The CDR3 DNA sequence: TGTGCCAGCAGCTTACGCCCGCGGGGGCTAACAGATACGCAGTATTTT.

This clone was counted only a few times. The chain uses TRBV7-2 and TRBJ2-4; D unresolved. Trimming removed 5 bases from V and 1 base from J, with 9 bases in between. Germline loops: CDR1 SGHTA, CDR2 FQGNSA. This CDR3 spans 14 amino acids. CDR3: CASSPVAAKNIQYF. The CDR3 DNA sequence: TGTGCCAGCAGCCCCGTTGCGGCCAAAAACATTCAGTACTTC.

The chain links TRBV7-2 to TRBJ2-5, with 7 bases identical to TRBD1. Germline-derived CDR1 and CDR2 are SGHTA and FQGNSA. With 4 bases clipped from V and 7 bases from J, the junction kept 12 bases outside the gene matches. The CDR3 covers 15 residues. The CDR3 sequence is CASSSIPGPGGTQYF. CDR3 bases: TGTGCCAGCAGCTCCATACCGGGACCAGGGGGGACCCAGTACTTC.

J is TRBJ2-7 and V is TRBV20-1, with no clear D. The V end lost 5 bases, the J end lost 5 bases, and 10 bases lay between the germline ends. The germline V gene encodes CDR1 DFQATT and CDR2 SNEGSKA (reference sequence). The CDR3 spans 11 residues. The CDR3 sequence is CSARRNHEQYF. The CDR3 bases are TGCAGTGCTCGGCGGAACCACGAGCAGTACTTC.

This clone occurred once. The chain carries TRBV9 and TRBJ2-1; TRBD1 matches 7 bases. V dropped 7 bases and J dropped 4; count of bases not matched to a gene: 11. Germline assignment: CDR1 SGDLS and CDR2 YYNGEE. This CDR3 region has 15 residues. The CDR3 spells CASAETGLGYNEQFF. CDR3 nucleotide sequence: TGTGCCAGCGCGGAGACAGGGTTAGGATACAATGAGCAGTTCTTC.

This sequence joins TRBV30 and TRBJ1-5; 8 bases are a match to TRBD1. Per the germline V gene, CDR1 is GTSNPN and CDR2 is SVGIG (reference sequence). The CDR3 loop spans 17 amino acids. Trimming removed 3 bases from V and 0 bases from J; junction bases left unmatched: 10. The CDR3: CAWRAPGTGVSNQPQHF. CDR3 bases: TGTGCCTGGAGGGCCCCTGGGACAGGTGTTAGCAATCAGCCCCAGCATTTT.

The rearrangement joins TRBV5-8 to TRBJ2-1, with a tentative D call TRBD1 (6 bases). This CDR3 region has 15 residues. From germline, CDR1 is SGHTS and CDR2 YDEGEE. The V and J ends lost 5 bases and 5 bases respectively, with 17 bases between them. Here the CDR3 DNA reads TGTGCCAGCAGGGTAGACAGGTCGTTTAACAATGAGCAGTTCTTC. Encoded protein: CASRVDRSFNNEQFF.

The chain links TRBV30 to TRBJ2-3; 11 bases line up with TRBD2. The junction had 5 bases not matched to a gene; V was cut back by 3 bases and J by 6 bases. Germline CDR1 is GTSNPN and CDR2 is SVGIG (reference sequence). This CDR3 has 14 amino acids. The CDR3 bases are TGTGCCTGGAGACTTAGCGGGGGGGCTGATACGCAGTATTTT. Residues: CAWRLSGGADTQYF.

The chain recombines TRBV5-6 with TRBJ2-7, with D perhaps TRBD1 (6 bases). Trimming removed 4 bases at V and 6 bases at J, with 17 bases between. Germline V gene lookup returns CDR1 SGHDT and CDR2 YYEEEE. The CDR3 has 14 amino acids. The CDR3: CASSLRNRVGEQYF. The CDR3 nucleotides read TGTGCCAGCAGCCTGAGGAACAGGGTCGGCGAGCAGTACTTC.

Only a few counts were recorded for this clone. The J gene is TRBJ2-5, the V gene TRBV19, with TRBD2 matching 10 bases. CDR3 size: 15 residues. Unmatched junction bases numbered 6, after V lost 3 bases and J lost 5 bases. CDR1 is LNHDA and CDR2 is SQIVND in the germline V gene (reference sequence). The CDR3, as DNA: TGTGCCAGTAGTATGGGGGGACTAGCGTGGGAGACCCAGTACTTC. Its translation is CASSMGGLAWETQYF.

The genes are TRBV5-4 and TRBJ2-1, with TRBD2 identical over 9 bases. CDR3 size: 14 residues. The germline CDR1 and CDR2 sequences are SGHNT and YYREEE (reference sequence). The junction had 7 bases not matched to a gene; V was cut back by 4 bases and J by 8 bases. In nucleotides, the CDR3 is TGTGCCAGCAGCCGGGCTAGCGGGGTGCATGAGCAGTTCTTC. It yields the protein CASSRASGVHEQFF.

The chain links TRBV30 to TRBJ1-2; 7 nucleotides align to TRBD1. The V gene's germline CDR1 is GTSNPN and CDR2 SVGIG (reference sequence). V was clipped by 5 bases and J by 7 bases; unmatched bases: 10. There are 13 residues in the CDR3. The chain's CDR3 is CAWDSGGRIGYTF. In DNA, the CDR3 is TGTGCCTGGGATTCAGGGGGGCGCATTGGCTACACCTTC.

This rearrangement joins TRBV6-1 to TRBJ1-2; no firm D call. This CDR3 comprises 15 residues. The V gene lost 2 bases and the J gene lost 0 bases, with 10 bases spanning the gap. Per the germline V gene, CDR1 is MNHNS and CDR2 is SASEGT. CDR3 bases: TGTGCCAGCAGTGAACTGGCTCTCCCTAACTATGGCTACACCTTC. Translation gives CASSELALPNYGYTF.